A single sample gave rise to the 7 T cell receptor beta chains below, sequenced in a study of molecular identifiers for immune sequencing clone quantification. Via MiXCR, TCRdb re-called the PCR reads, giving one row per CDR3 protein. The table includes approximately 630,000 distinct CDR3 sequences, 25% detected once. Source material: naive CD8+ T cells from blood, with Jurkat cell RNA spiked in. Described subset: FACS-sorted CD8+CD4-CCR7+CD45RA+ naive T cells. All receptors come from a human donor in good health. Some libraries in this study had Jurkat cell RNA spiked in.

With regard to this clonotype: A junction end diverges from the germline sequence, so it may reflect a read error. V and J are TRBV7-3 and TRBJ2-1; 8 bases match TRBD1. This CDR3 region has 14 residues. Germline loops: CDR1 SGHTA, CDR2 FQGTGA. This CDR3 is CANSSGTGYNEQFF. In DNA, the CDR3 is TGTGCCAACAGCTCCGGGACAGGATACAATGAGCAGTTCTTC.

This clonotype was recorded a few times. This sequence joins TRBV6-5 and TRBJ2-5, with D perhaps given as TRBD1 or TRBD2 (6 bases each). CDR3 length equals 16 residues. The germline gives CDR1 MNHEY, CDR2 SVGAGI. The V and J ends lost 2 bases and 1 base respectively, with 14 bases between them. The CDR3 sequence is CASSYEGGGPQETQYF. The CDR3 nucleotides read TGTGCCAGCAGTTACGAGGGGGGAGGCCCCCAAGAGACCCAGTACTTC.

This clonotype was seen many times. The rearrangement links TRBV7-6 to TRBJ2-7; no definite D call. Germline CDR1 SGHVS, CDR2 FNYEAQ. The germline V and J ends were trimmed by 3 bases and 6 bases, with 9 bases remaining between them. This CDR3 is 12 amino acids long. The CDR3 coding sequence is TGTGCCAGCAGCTTGATAGCATCCGAGCAGTACTTC. It encodes CASSLIASEQYF.

The table lists this clonotype with many counts. The chain has TRBV28 and TRBJ2-7; 10 nucleotides align to TRBD1. CDR3 size: 14 residues. J gave up 6 bases and V 7 bases, and 9 bases lay outside the gene matches. Germline V CDR1 and CDR2: MDHEN, SYDVKM. The CDR3 DNA sequence: TGTGCCAGCACCCACGGGACAGGGGATGGCGAGCAGTACTTC. Its protein is CASTHGTGDGEQYF.

V and J are TRBV30 and TRBJ1-1; TRBD1 matches 7 bases. The CDR3 has 17 amino acids. V was pared by 3 bases and J by 0 bases, with 13 bases of the junction left unmatched. Germline lookup yields CDR1 GTSNPN and CDR2 SVGIG (reference sequence). CDR3 coding DNA: TGTGCCTGGAGGCGCATCGTGGTACAGGGGCTGAACACTGAAGCTTTCTTT. The encoded protein is CAWRRIVVQGLNTEAFF.

In this sample, this clonotype turned up many times. This chain joins TRBV7-9 and TRBJ2-5; 11 nucleotides align to TRBD2. The CDR3 consists of 16 residues. CDR1 and CDR2 from the germline V gene are SEHNR and FQNEAQ (reference sequence). The V and J ends lost 5 bases and 4 bases, in that order; junction bases with no gene match: 9. The CDR3 region has the DNA TGTGCCAGCAGCGCACTAGCGGGGGAAATGGGAGAGACCCAGTACTTC. It codes for CASSALAGEMGETQYF.

Many counts were recorded for this clonotype. J is TRBJ2-3 and V is TRBV6-5, with D unclear. Per germline, CDR1 MNHEY and CDR2 SVGAGI. The CDR3 contains 15 residues. V lost 6 bases and J lost 0, with 13 bases in between. The DNA of the CDR3 is TGTGCCAGCAGCTCGACGACGGCTAGCACAGATACGCAGTATTTT. This encodes CASSSTTASTDTQYF.